These 23 T cell receptor beta chains share one sample of origin, sequenced in a study of cytomegalovirus exposure and HLA in healthy donors. In the PCR, 60 Vbeta and 13 Jbeta primers were used. Generated by immunoSEQ multiplex PCR, the TCRdb table keeps only in-frame clones and is missing some. This sample has under 250,000 clones, with more than 75% found just once. Sequenced: PBMCs. The source of these receptors is a male donor in good health and CMV-seronegative.

The chain couples TRBV2 to TRBJ1-2; D is perhaps TRBD1 (6 bases). The CDR3 sequence is 15 residues long. Germline values: CDR1 SNHLY, CDR2 FYNNEI. Between the trimmed V and J ends, which lost 6 bases and 3 bases, there was a span of 17 bases. In nucleotides, the CDR3 is TGTGCCAGCAGCATCGACAGGCCGGTGGACTATGGCTACACCTTC. It specifies CASSIDRPVDYGYTF.

The rearrangement uses TRBV5-6 and TRBJ2-1; D might be TRBD2 (5 bases). V lost 1 base, J lost 5 bases, and 13 bases lay in between. The CDR3 runs 15 residues. Per the germline V gene, CDR1 is SGHDT and CDR2 is YYEEEE. The chain's CDR3 is CASSLIGIGHNEQFF. The DNA for the CDR3 is TGTGCCAGCAGCTTGATCGGGATAGGGCACAATGAGCAGTTCTTC.

V usage is TRBV19 and J usage is TRBJ1-2; possibly TRBD1 for D (6 bases). CDR1 and CDR2 (germline): LNHDA, SQIVND (reference sequence). Trimming removed 4 bases from V and 8 bases from J, with 11 bases in between. The CDR3 length is 12 residues. CDR3: CASSNQGSGYTF. For the CDR3, the DNA is TGTGCCAGTAGTAATCAGGGGAGCGGCTACACCTTC.

The rearrangement uses TRBV15 and TRBJ2-7; 9 bases match TRBD1. CDR1 LNHNV and CDR2 YYDKDF come from the germline V gene (reference sequence). With V trimmed by 0 bases and J by 3 bases, 6 bases remained unmatched. The CDR3 length is 16 residues. CDR3 sequence (DNA): TGTGCCACCAGCAGAGAGGGGACAGGGAAACGCTACGAGCAGTACTTC. Amino acids: CATSREGTGKRYEQYF.

This clone was picked up a small number of times. This chain joins TRBV6-6 and TRBJ1-1; TRBD1 aligns across 9 bases. The germline V gene has CDR1 MNHNY and CDR2 SVGAGI (reference sequence). CDR3 length: 15 residues. The V segment lost 8 bases and the J segment 0 bases; nucleotides outside the gene matches: 7. CDR3 in amino acids: CASGGTGSVNTEAFF. CDR3 nucleotides: TGTGCCAGCGGGGGGACAGGGTCAGTGAACACTGAAGCTTTCTTT.

This sequence joins TRBV10-1 and TRBJ2-2, with TRBD2 as a possible D gene (6 bases). The CDR3 is 13 amino acids. Germline CDR1 is WNHNN and CDR2 is SYGVQD (reference sequence). The ends were cut back, 8 bases at V and 5 bases at J, with 12 bases in the middle. The CDR3 DNA sequence: TGCGCCAGCCGGGACTTTATAACCGGGGAGCTGTTTTTT. Its translation: CASRDFITGELFF.

This clone was picked up a small number of times. Other DNA sequences within the sample encode an identical CDR3. The chain couples TRBV29-1 to TRBJ1-1, with D unclear. The CDR3 sequence is 13 residues long. The germline CDR1 and CDR2 sequences are SQVTM and ANQGSEA. Trimming pared 8 bases from V and 4 bases from J, leaving 17 bases between. In DNA form, the CDR3 reads TGCAGCCACGAGGTGGCGGTGGCCACTGAAGCTTTCTTT. It encodes CSHEVAVATEAFF.

The CDR3 DNA reads TGTGCCAGCAAACTAGCGGGGGGCTACAATGAGCAGTTCTTC. Translation: CASKLAGGYNEQFF. The rearrangement uses TRBV7-3 and TRBJ2-1; 12 bases line up with TRBD2. Trimming at V came to 7 bases and at J to 3 bases, leaving 1 base not matched to a gene. The CDR3 covers 14 residues. Germline loops: CDR1 SGHTA, CDR2 FQGTGA.

V usage is TRBV2 and J usage is TRBJ2-7; 10 nucleotides align to TRBD1. Germline V gene data show CDR1 as SNHLY and CDR2 as FYNNEI. J lost 1 base, V lost 6 bases, and 12 bases had no gene match. CDR3 length: 17 amino acids. The CDR3, as DNA: TGTGCCAGCAGAAGACAGGGGGCGCGGTATATTTCCTACGAGCAGTACTTC. The encoded protein is CASRRQGARYISYEQYF.

This clone came up once. This chain connects TRBV29-1 to TRBJ2-5, with D perhaps TRBD1 (7 bases). The CDR3 runs to 13 residues. V was pared by 6 bases and J by 5 bases, with 16 bases between. CDR1 is SQVTM and CDR2 is ANQGSEA in the germline V gene. The CDR3 here is CSVAGRGVETQYF. Here the CDR3 DNA reads TGCAGCGTAGCAGGCAGGGGGGTGGAGACCCAGTACTTC.

The sample holds a few counts of this clone. The chain couples TRBV5-6 to TRBJ2-7; perhaps TRBD1 as D (6 bases). This CDR3 spans 13 amino acids. The germline CDR1 and CDR2 sequences are SGHDT and YYEEEE. The V end lost 3 bases, the J end lost 3 bases, and 10 bases lay between the germline ends. This CDR3 reads CASSSVGGYEQYF. In DNA form, the CDR3 reads TGTGCCAGCAGCTCGGTAGGGGGCTACGAGCAGTACTTC.

V is TRBV5-4 and J is TRBJ2-2; 7 bases align to TRBD2. The germline V gene encodes CDR1 SGHNT and CDR2 YYREEE (reference sequence). V shed 0 bases and J 5 bases; nucleotides not matched to a gene: 7. This CDR3 spans 16 amino acids. The CDR3 nucleotides are TGTGCCAGCAGCTTGGACGCGGGAGTATCTACCGGGGAGCTGTTTTTT. Translated: CASSLDAGVSTGELFF.

The rearrangement joins TRBV11-2 to TRBJ1-2; D may be TRBD1 (6 bases). The ends were cut back, 1 base at V and 4 bases at J, with 10 bases in the middle. The germline CDR1 and CDR2 sequences are SGHAT and FQNNGV. This CDR3 is 14 amino acids long. The CDR3 DNA sequence: TGTGCCAGCAGCTTAGGAAGGACAGCCTATGGCTACACCTTC. Translating gives CASSLGRTAYGYTF.

This chain joins TRBV5-1 and TRBJ2-3; TRBD1 matches at 9 bases. Germline V gene lookup returns CDR1 SGHRS and CDR2 YFSETQ. V trimming: 5 bases; J trimming: 2 bases; junction bases outside the gene matches: 6. The CDR3 spans 15 residues. This chain's CDR3 is CASSSGTGNTDTQYF. CDR3 DNA: TGCGCCAGCAGTTCCGGGACAGGGAACACAGATACGCAGTATTTT.

The chain is built from TRBV5-1 and TRBJ2-2, with 11 bases that match TRBD1. The CDR3 contains 14 residues. CDR1 is SGHRS and CDR2 is YFSETQ in the germline V gene. Germline trimming cut 4 bases from V and 5 bases from J; bases unmatched to any gene: 1. DNA of the CDR3: TGCGCCAGCAGCGGGACAGGGGGAACCGGGGAGCTGTTTTTT. Amino acids: CASSGTGGTGELFF.

The V and J genes are TRBV9 and TRBJ1-1; D is undetermined. The CDR3 extends over 15 amino acids. Germline V CDR1 and CDR2: SGDLS, YYNGEE. The germline V and J ends were trimmed by 0 bases and 0 bases, with 9 bases remaining between them. The CDR3 sequence: CASSVANQMNTEAFF. DNA of the CDR3: TGTGCCAGCAGCGTAGCTAACCAAATGAACACTGAAGCTTTCTTT.

The chain recombines TRBV5-1 with TRBJ2-1, with D tentatively TRBD2 (6 bases). CDR3 length: 16 residues. Germline V gene lookup returns CDR1 SGHRS and CDR2 YFSETQ. Trimming took 4 bases from V and 8 from J, leaving 22 bases between them. CDR3 residues: CASSGRTGGDSYEQFF. CDR3 in DNA: TGCGCCAGCAGCGGTAGAACGGGTGGGGACTCGTATGAGCAGTTCTTC.

The rearrangement links TRBV6-5 to TRBJ1-5; 7 bases agree with TRBD1. V trimming: 2 bases; J trimming: 5 bases; junction bases outside the gene matches: 3. This CDR3 has 14 amino acids. Germline CDR1 MNHEY, CDR2 SVGAGI. The CDR3 coding sequence is TGTGCCAGCAGTTACAGACAGGGATATCAGCCCCAGCATTTT. It codes for CASSYRQGYQPQHF.

The rearrangement links TRBV25-1 to TRBJ2-3, with 10 bases fitting TRBD2. Unmatched junction bases numbered 2, after V lost 5 bases and J lost 6 bases. Germline V gives CDR1 MGHDK, CDR2 SYGVNS. The CDR3 extends over 13 amino acids. In DNA, the CDR3 is TGTGCCAGCAGTCTACTAGCGGGGGATACGCAGTATTTT. Its translation: CASSLLAGDTQYF.

The V call is TRBV9, the J call TRBJ2-2; TRBD2 aligns across 7 bases. CDR3 length: 14 residues. The germline V gene has CDR1 SGDLS and CDR2 YYNGEE. V lost 6 bases to trimming and J lost 4 bases; unmatched junction nucleotides: 6. The CDR3: CASTTGEGTGELFF. CDR3 DNA: TGTGCCAGCACTACGGGGGAGGGCACCGGGGAGCTGTTTTTT. Variable domain in full (rest from reference TRBV9 and TRBJ2-2): DSGVTQTPKHLITATGQRVTLRCSPRSGDLSVYWYQQSLDQGLQFLIQYYNGEERAKGNILERFSAQQFPDLHSELNLSSLELGDSALYFCASTTGEGTGELFFGEGSRLTVL.

This clone has only one observation. The chain joins TRBV2 to TRBJ2-3, with D maybe TRBD2 (6 bases). The CDR3 extends over 14 amino acids. With 8 bases removed from V and 0 bases from J, the gap between germline ends came to 12 bases. Germline lookup yields CDR1 SNHLY and CDR2 FYNNEI. The CDR3 is CASSDYQSTDTQYF. DNA for the CDR3: TGTGCCAGCTCGGACTACCAGAGCACAGATACGCAGTATTTT.

The V gene is TRBV7-8, the J gene TRBJ1-5; TRBD1 agrees at 7 bases. The CDR3 is 17 residues long. With 2 bases clipped from V and 1 base from J, the junction kept 8 bases outside the gene matches. The germline gives CDR1 SGHVS, CDR2 FQNEAQ. DNA for the CDR3: TGTGCCAGCAGCTTAATAAGGACAGGAGGGAGCAATCAGCCCCAGCATTTT. It encodes CASSLIRTGGSNQPQHF.

The rearrangement joins TRBV2 to TRBJ1-5; 7 bases fit TRBD1. Per the germline V gene, CDR1 is SNHLY and CDR2 is FYNNEI. The trim removed 6 bases at V and 7 bases at J, leaving 9 bases unmatched. The CDR3 has 14 amino acids. CDR3 residues: CASRMRQGEQPQHF. CDR3 in DNA: TGTGCCAGCAGGATGCGACAGGGAGAGCAGCCCCAGCATTTT.